What follows are 10 T cell receptor beta chains derived from one specimen sequenced in a study of cytomegalovirus exposure and HLA in healthy donors. This PCR relied on a set of 60 Vbeta primers and 13 Jbeta primers. Profiled with immunoSEQ multiplex PCR; TCRdb holds only in-frame clones, not every one. The specimen's table records under 200,000 clones. Input material: PBMCs. The receptors here all came from a man aged 30 to 45 in good health and CMV-seronegative.

The rearrangement uses TRBV5-1 and TRBJ2-7; 7 nucleotides line up with TRBD1. J was trimmed by 0 bases and V by 4 bases; bases with no gene match: 7. Germline V lookup: CDR1 SGHRS, CDR2 YFSETQ. There are 15 residues in the CDR3. CDR3 sequence: CASSIGGTASYEQYF. In DNA, the CDR3 is TGCGCCAGCAGCATTGGTGGGACAGCCTCCTACGAGCAGTACTTC.

The V call is TRBV2, the J call TRBJ1-5; D is possibly TRBD1 (6 bases). The CDR3 totals 15 residues. The V gene lost 7 bases and the J gene lost 4 bases, with 17 bases spanning the gap. Germline CDR1 SNHLY, CDR2 FYNNEI. CDR3 amino acids: CASMTGHMPNQPQHF. CDR3 sequence (DNA): TGTGCCAGCATGACGGGACACATGCCAAATCAGCCCCAGCATTTT.

The rearrangement uses TRBV19 and TRBJ1-1, with TRBD1 matching 7 bases. V dropped 5 bases and J dropped 0; count of bases not matched to a gene: 9. Germline CDR1 reads LNHDA; CDR2 reads SQIVND (reference sequence). The CDR3 runs to 16 residues. CDR3 amino acids: CASSPRRGIMNTEAFF. In DNA form, the CDR3 reads TGTGCCAGTAGTCCACGCAGGGGGATCATGAACACTGAAGCTTTCTTT.

The chain joins TRBV7-9 to TRBJ2-7; 12 positions agree with TRBD2. Trimming at V came to 3 bases and at J to 4 bases, leaving 4 bases not matched to a gene. CDR3 length: 15 amino acids. Looked up from germline, CDR1 is SEHNR and CDR2 is FQNEAQ (reference sequence). The CDR3 coding sequence is TGTGCCAGCAGCTTGACTAGCGGGAGTGGGTACGAGCAGTACTTC. Protein sequence: CASSLTSGSGYEQYF.

The chain combines TRBV28 with TRBJ2-7, with 11 bases lining up with TRBD1. After removal of 5 bases from V and 1 base from J, the junction contained 1 base not matched to a gene. Germline V gene data show CDR1 as MDHEN and CDR2 as SYDVKM. The CDR3 contains 14 residues. The CDR3 region is CASSGTGGSYEQYF. DNA for the CDR3: TGTGCCAGCAGTGGGACAGGGGGATCCTACGAGCAGTACTTC.

J is TRBJ1-6 and V is TRBV5-1, with 7 bases matching TRBD1. The CDR3 contains 17 residues. Germline assignment: CDR1 SGHRS and CDR2 YFSETQ. With V trimmed by 2 bases and J by 0 bases, 5 bases remained unmatched. This CDR3 is CASSFDRASSYNSPLHF. The CDR3 DNA sequence: TGCGCCAGCAGCTTCGACAGGGCGAGCTCCTATAATTCACCCCTCCACTTT. The full variable domain, in which reference TRBV5-1 and TRBJ1-6 provide the parts outside the CDR3, is KAGVTQTPRYLIKTRGQQVTLSCSPISGHRSVSWYQQTPGQGLQFLFEYFSETQRNKGNFPGRFSGRQFSNSRSEMNVSTLELGDSALYLCASSFDRASSYNSPLHFGNGTRLTVT.

This chain uses TRBV19 with TRBJ2-1; TRBD2 matches 11 bases. Trimming removed 5 bases from V and 7 bases from J; junction bases left unmatched: 13. The CDR3 extends over 17 amino acids. Germline V gives CDR1 LNHDA, CDR2 SQIVND (reference sequence). CDR3 nucleotide sequence: TGTGCCAGTAGTGCCACCGGGACTAGCGGAGGCGGGAATGAGCAGTTCTTC. Translating gives CASSATGTSGGGNEQFF. Looking up the rest from reference TRBV19 and TRBJ2-1 gives the full variable domain: DGGITQSPKYLFRKEGQNVTLSCEQNLNHDAMYWYRQDPGQGLRLIYYSQIVNDFQKGDIAEGYSVSREKKESFPLTVTSAQKNPTAFYLCASSATGTSGGGNEQFFGPGTRLTVL.

The chain uses TRBV7-2 and TRBJ1-3; TRBD1 aligns across 9 bases. Germline CDR1 reads SGHTA; CDR2 reads FQGNSA. V lost 4 bases to trimming and J lost 0 bases; unmatched junction nucleotides: 1. This CDR3 comprises 15 residues. The CDR3 DNA reads as TGTGCCAGCAGCTCGACAGGGGGCTCTGGAAACACCATATATTTT. It yields the protein CASSSTGGSGNTIYF.

The chain employs TRBV5-8 and TRBJ2-7, with 11 bases matching TRBD2. The ends lost 4 bases at V and 0 bases at J; junction bases unmatched: 9. Looked up from germline, CDR1 is SGHTS and CDR2 is YDEGEE. The CDR3 is made up of 17 amino acids. The chain's CDR3 is CASSGGPSGGYSYEQYF. Here the CDR3 DNA reads TGTGCCAGCAGCGGCGGACCTAGCGGGGGGTACTCCTACGAGCAGTACTTC.

The J gene is TRBJ1-1, the V gene TRBV2; no definite D call. This CDR3 contains 15 residues. Trimming stripped 10 bases from V and 5 bases from J, with 23 bases between. The V gene's germline CDR1 is SNHLY and CDR2 FYNNEI. Here the CDR3 DNA reads TGTGCCATTCTCGGGGTCCGGTACATGGGGACTGAAGCTTTCTTT. This translates into CAILGVRYMGTEAFF.